The present TCR beta chain was sequenced within a study of CD8+ T cells in alopecia areata (dated by TCRdb to between 2017 and 2018). For context, the study as a whole: The treated patients took part in an open-label pilot trial in which moderate-to-severe alopecia areata was treated with oral tofacitinib at 5 to 10 mg twice daily. Biopsies were taken from tofacitinib-treated patients at baseline and at 4 and 24 weeks of treatment, and a later scalp biopsy was taken in several of the tofacitinib-treated patients. High-throughput TCRbeta sequencing was used to examine T cell clonal expansion in alopecia areata in both the C3H/HeJ mouse model and human patients. Scalp tissue and sorted CD4+ and CD8+ peripheral blood T cells from patchy and totalis/universalis alopecia areata patients and from healthy controls were covered by human TCRbeta sequencing. Patients stayed on tofacitinib for 6 to 18 months and then had 6 months of follow-up off drug so that delayed response and recurrence could be assessed. RNA came from the PAXgene miRNA kit for fixed scalp, the miRNeasy kit for PBMCs, and the RNeasy kit for mouse skin. immunoSEQ multiplex PCR using 35 Vbeta forward primers and 13 Jbeta reverse primers was used to amplify TCRbeta CDR3 regions. Clonality in the scalp was compared among normal scalp (n=4), patchy alopecia areata scalp (n=8), and alopecia totalis/universalis scalp (n=8). Overall results and qualifications from the work: TCR sequences shared between patients were less clear than in mice, possibly partly because of HLA diversity in the patient population. Compared with normal scalp, lesional scalp had higher clonality and more expanded CD8+ clones, particularly in alopecia totalis/universalis, a pattern that suggests antigenic drive. Resident alphabeta T cells in normal human skin are also sequenced, complicating scalp TCR repertoire analysis, unlike mouse skin dominated by gammadelta T cells.

The CDR3, cysteine through phenylalanine, is 15 amino acids long. Only the CDR3 DNA stays, 45 bases, in frame from base 1. V is trimmed back by 6 bases and J by 2 bases, and the junction contains 5 bases that no gene match accounts for. The germline V gene (reference sequence) yields LNHDA for CDR1 and SQIVND for CDR2. The time point label for this specimen denotes: baseline before oral tofacitinib. Lesional scalp punch biopsies and peripheral blood were obtained from alopecia areata patients. After PBMCs were isolated by density centrifugation and stained for CD3, CD4 and CD8, a FACSAria was used to sort CD4+ and CD8+ T cells. The receptor library was made with the immunoSEQ multiplex PCR assay. To provide template for TCR sequencing, every sample had RNA extracted and reverse transcribed into cDNA. SuperScript III was used for first-strand cDNA synthesis, primed with a 2:1 mix of oligo-dT and random hexamers. A synthetic immune receptor repertoire was used to gauge amplification bias, and whatever bias remained was removed computationally. The original methods were these. Raw reads were preprocessed to remove errors, and CDR3 was defined by IMGT conventions from the conserved cysteine to phenylalanine. To get clonality, Shannon entropy was normalized by log2 of the number of productive unique TCRs and the result was subtracted from 1. Scalp TCRbeta sequences were cross-referenced with sorted blood CD4 and CD8 repertoires so that the CD4 or CD8 identity of scalp clones could be inferred. Sourced from immuneACCESS, this table was stored by TCRdb with only in-frame sequences that have V and J called. A share of the clones is absent; for the studies checked, an unresolved V gene accounts for under half, and the remainder has no known explanation. From that table come the V and J calls and clone size; the DNA was used to work out D and trimming. For this sample the table gives 55,000 to 75,000 clones, of which about 44% were detected only once. The ten biggest clones cover about 15% of the sample.

As for this clone: No antigen is known for it. No much larger clone is present one base from it, and per-base qualities are unavailable.

This receptor was taken from a human donor with alopecia areata. The sequences come from CD8+ T cells sorted from blood, collected at week 0. The chain joins TRBV19 to TRBJ2-2, and 8 bases in between align with TRBD1. The bases read TGTGCCAGTAGACCGGACAGGGCAAACACCGGGGAGCTGTTTTTT. Its protein reads: CASRPDRANTGELFF.